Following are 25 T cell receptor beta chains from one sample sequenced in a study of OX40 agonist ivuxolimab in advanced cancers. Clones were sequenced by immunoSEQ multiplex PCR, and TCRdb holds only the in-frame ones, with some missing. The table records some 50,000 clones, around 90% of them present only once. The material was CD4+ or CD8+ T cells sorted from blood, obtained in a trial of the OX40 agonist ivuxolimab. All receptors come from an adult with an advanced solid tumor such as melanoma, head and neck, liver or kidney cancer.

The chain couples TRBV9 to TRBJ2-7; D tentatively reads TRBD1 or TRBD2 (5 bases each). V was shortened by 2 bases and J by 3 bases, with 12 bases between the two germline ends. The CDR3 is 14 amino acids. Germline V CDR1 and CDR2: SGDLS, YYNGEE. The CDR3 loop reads CASSVRDRDYEQYF. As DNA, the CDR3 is TGTGCCAGCAGCGTCCGGGACCGAGACTACGAGCAGTACTTC.

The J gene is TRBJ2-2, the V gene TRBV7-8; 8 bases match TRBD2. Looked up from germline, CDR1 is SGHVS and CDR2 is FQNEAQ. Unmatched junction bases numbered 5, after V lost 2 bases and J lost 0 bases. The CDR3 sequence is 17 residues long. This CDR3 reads CASSLKGLVTNTGELFF. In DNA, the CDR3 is TGTGCCAGCAGCTTAAAGGGACTAGTGACGAACACCGGGGAGCTGTTTTTT.

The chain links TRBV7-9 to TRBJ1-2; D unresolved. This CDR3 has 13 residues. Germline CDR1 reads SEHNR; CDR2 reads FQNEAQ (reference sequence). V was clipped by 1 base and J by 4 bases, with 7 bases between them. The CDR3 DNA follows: TGTGCCAGCAGCTTAGGGGCCGGCTATGGCTACACCTTC. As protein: CASSLGAGYGYTF.

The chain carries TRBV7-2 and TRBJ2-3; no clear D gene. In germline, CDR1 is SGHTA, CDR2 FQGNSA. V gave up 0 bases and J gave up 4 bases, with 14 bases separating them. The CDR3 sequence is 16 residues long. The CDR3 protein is CASSLAPAARADTQYF. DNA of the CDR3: TGTGCCAGCAGCTTAGCGCCGGCGGCTAGGGCAGATACGCAGTATTTT.

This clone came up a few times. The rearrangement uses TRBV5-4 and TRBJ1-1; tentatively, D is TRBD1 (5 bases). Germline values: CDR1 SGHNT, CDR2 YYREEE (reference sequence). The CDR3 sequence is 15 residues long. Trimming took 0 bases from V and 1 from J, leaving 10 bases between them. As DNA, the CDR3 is TGTGCCAGCAGCTTGGGGGCAGGGCCGAACACTGAAGCTTTCTTT. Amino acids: CASSLGAGPNTEAFF.

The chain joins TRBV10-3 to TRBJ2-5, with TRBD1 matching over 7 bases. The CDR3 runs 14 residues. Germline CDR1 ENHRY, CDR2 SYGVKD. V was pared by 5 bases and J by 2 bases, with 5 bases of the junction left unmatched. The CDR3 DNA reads TGTGCCATCAGTAGCCGGGGACAGCAAGAGACCCAGTACTTC. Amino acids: CAISSRGQQETQYF.

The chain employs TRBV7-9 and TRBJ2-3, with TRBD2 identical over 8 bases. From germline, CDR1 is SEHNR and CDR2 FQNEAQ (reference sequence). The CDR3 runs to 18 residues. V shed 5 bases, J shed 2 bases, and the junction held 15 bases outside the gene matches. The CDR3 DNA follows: TGTGCCAGCAGCACAGAGGGAGCGGGGGCCTTCGCCACAGATACGCAGTATTTT. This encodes CASSTEGAGAFATDTQYF.

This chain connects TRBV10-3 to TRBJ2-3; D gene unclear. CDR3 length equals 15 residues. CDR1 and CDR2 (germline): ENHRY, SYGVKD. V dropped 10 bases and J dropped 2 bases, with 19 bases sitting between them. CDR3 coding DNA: TGTGCCAGCGCGGACGCCGGTACCATCACAGATACGCAGTATTTT. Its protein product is CASADAGTITDTQYF.

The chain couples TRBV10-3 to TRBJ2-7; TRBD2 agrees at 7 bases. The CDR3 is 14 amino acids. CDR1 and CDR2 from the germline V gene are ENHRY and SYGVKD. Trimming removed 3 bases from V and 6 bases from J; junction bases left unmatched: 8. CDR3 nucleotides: TGTGCCATCAGTGAACCTAGCGGAGTGGGCGAGCAGTACTTC. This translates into CAISEPSGVGEQYF.

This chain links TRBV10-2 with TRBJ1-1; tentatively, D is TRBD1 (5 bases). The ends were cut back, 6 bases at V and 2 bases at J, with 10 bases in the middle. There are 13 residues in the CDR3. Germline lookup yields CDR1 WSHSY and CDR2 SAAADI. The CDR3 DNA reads TGCGCCAGCAGAGTACAGGTAAACACTGAAGCTTTCTTT. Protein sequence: CASRVQVNTEAFF.

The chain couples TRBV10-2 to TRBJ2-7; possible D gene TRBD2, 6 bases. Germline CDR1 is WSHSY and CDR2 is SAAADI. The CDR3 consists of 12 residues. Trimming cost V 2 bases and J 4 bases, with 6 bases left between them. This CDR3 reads CASSEGGYEQYF. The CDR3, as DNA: TGCGCCAGCAGTGAGGGAGGGTACGAGCAGTACTTC.

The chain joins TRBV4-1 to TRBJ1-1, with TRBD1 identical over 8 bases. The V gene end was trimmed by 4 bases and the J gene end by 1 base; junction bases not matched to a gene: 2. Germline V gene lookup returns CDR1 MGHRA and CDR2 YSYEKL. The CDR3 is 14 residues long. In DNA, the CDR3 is TGCGCCAGCAGCCCGGGACAGGCGAACACTGAAGCTTTCTTT. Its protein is CASSPGQANTEAFF.

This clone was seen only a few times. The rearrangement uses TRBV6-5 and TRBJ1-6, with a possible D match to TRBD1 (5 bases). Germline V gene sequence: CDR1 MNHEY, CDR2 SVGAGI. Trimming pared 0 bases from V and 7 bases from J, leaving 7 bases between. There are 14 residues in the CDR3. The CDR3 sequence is CASSYSGENSPLHF. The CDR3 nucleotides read TGTGCCAGCAGTTACTCAGGGGAAAATTCACCCCTCCACTTT.

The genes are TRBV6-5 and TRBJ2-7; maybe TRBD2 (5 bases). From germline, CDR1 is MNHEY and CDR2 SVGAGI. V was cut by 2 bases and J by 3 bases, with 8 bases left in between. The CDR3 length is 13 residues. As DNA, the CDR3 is TGTGCCAGCAGTTACCCCGGGGACTACGAGCAGTACTTC. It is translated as CASSYPGDYEQYF.

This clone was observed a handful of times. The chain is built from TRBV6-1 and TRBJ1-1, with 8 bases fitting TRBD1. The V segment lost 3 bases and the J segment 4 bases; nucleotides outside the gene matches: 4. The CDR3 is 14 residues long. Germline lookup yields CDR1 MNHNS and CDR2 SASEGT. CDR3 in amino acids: CASSETGASTEAFF. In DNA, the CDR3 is TGTGCCAGCAGTGAGACAGGGGCGAGCACTGAAGCTTTCTTT.

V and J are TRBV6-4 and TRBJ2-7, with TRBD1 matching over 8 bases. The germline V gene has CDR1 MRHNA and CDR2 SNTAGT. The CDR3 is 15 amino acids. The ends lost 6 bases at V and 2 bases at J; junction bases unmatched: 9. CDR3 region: CASSPGDRGTYEQYF. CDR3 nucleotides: TGTGCCAGCAGCCCAGGAGACAGGGGAACCTACGAGCAGTACTTC.

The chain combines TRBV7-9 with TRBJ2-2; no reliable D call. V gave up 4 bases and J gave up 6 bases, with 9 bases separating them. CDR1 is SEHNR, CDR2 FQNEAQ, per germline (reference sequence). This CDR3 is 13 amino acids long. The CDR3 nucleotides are TGTGCCAGCAGCTCTCACGGCGCCGGGGAGCTGTTTTTT. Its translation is CASSSHGAGELFF. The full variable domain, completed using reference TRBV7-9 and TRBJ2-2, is DTGVSQNPRHKITKRGQNVTFRCDPISEHNRLYWYRQTLGQGPEFLTYFQNEAQLEKSRLLSDRFSAERPKGSFSTLEIQRTEQGDSAMYLCASSSHGAGELFFGEGSRLTVL.

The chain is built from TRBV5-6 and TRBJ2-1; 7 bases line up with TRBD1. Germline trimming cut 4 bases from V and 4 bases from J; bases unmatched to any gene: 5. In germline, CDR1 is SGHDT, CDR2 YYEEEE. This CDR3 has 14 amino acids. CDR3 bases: TGTGCCAGCAGCATGGGACAGTGGTACAATGAGCAGTTCTTC. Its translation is CASSMGQWYNEQFF. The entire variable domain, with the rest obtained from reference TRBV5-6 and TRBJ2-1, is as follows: DAGVTQSPTHLIKTRGQQVTLRCSPKSGHDTVSWYQQALGQGPQFIFQYYEEEERQRGNFPDRFSGHQFPNYSSELNVNALLLGDSALYLCASSMGQWYNEQFFGPGTRLTVL.

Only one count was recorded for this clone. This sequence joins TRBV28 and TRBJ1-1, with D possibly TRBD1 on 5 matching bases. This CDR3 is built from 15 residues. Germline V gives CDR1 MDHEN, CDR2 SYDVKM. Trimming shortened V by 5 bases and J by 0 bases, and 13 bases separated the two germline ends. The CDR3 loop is CASSLERDLNTEAFF. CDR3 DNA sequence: TGTGCCAGCAGTCTAGAAAGGGACCTGAACACTGAAGCTTTCTTT.

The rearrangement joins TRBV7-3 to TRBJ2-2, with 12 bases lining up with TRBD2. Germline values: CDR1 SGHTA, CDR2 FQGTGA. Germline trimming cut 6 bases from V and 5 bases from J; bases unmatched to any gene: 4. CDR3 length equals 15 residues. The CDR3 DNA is TGTGCCAGCAGTCACGGACTAGCGGGGACCGGGGAGCTGTTTTTT. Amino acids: CASSHGLAGTGELFF.

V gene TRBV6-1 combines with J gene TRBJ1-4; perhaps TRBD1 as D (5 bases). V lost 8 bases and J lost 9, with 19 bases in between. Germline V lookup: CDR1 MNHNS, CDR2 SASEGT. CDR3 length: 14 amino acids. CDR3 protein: CASSTAGTAQKLFF. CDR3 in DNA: TGTGCCAGCTCGACGGCCGGGACCGCACAAAAACTGTTTTTT.

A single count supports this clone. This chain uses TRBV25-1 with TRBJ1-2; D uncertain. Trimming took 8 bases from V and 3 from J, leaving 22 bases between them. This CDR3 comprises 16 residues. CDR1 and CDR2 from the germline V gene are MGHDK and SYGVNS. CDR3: CASAPREAPGDYGYTF. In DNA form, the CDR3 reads TGTGCCAGCGCCCCCCGGGAGGCGCCCGGTGACTATGGCTACACCTTC.

The CDR3 DNA reads TGTGCCAGCAGCGAACGGGGACCAGACGAGACCCAGTACTTC. This sequence encodes CASSERGPDETQYF. This chain links TRBV7-9 with TRBJ2-5; D may match TRBD1 or TRBD2 (5 bases each). The germline V gene encodes CDR1 SEHNR and CDR2 FQNEAQ (reference sequence). This CDR3 is built from 14 residues. V was pared by 5 bases and J by 5 bases, with 15 bases between.

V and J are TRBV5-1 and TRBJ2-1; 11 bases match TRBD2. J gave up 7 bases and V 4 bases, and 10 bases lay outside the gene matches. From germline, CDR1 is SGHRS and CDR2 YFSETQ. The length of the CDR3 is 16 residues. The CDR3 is CASSLHSGREGNEQFF. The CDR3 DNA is TGCGCCAGCAGCCTCCATAGCGGGAGGGAGGGGAATGAGCAGTTCTTC. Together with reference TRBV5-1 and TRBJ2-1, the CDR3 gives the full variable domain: KAGVTQTPRYLIKTRGQQVTLSCSPISGHRSVSWYQQTPGQGLQFLFEYFSETQRNKGNFPGRFSGRQFSNSRSEMNVSTLELGDSALYLCASSLHSGREGNEQFFGPGTRLTVL.

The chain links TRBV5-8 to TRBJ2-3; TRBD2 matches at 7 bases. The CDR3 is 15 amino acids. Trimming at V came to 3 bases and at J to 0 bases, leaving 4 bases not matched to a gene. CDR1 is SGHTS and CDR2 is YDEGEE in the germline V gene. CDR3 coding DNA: TGTGCCAGCAGCTCCTGGGGGGGTAGCACAGATACGCAGTATTTT. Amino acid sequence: CASSSWGGSTDTQYF.